What follows is one T cell receptor beta chain and its context. Its specific antigen is unknown. This sample stems from a study of cytomegalovirus exposure and HLA in healthy donors (TCRdb year 2017). For context, the study as a whole: An earlier analysis of several hundred of the donors reported 276 Gb of sequence data and 117 million unique TCR beta sequences obtained from about 179 million T cells. Using immunosequencing, the study profiled T cell repertoires from 666 subjects and related those repertoires to cytomegalovirus serostatus. The study aimed to test whether cataloging public T cell receptors could reveal signatures of past pathogen exposure. To decide whether each TCR beta V gene segment behaved as functional or pseudogenic, an earlier analysis of fewer than 750 of the donors relied on high-throughput TCR beta sequencing. The study combined high-throughput TCR immunosequencing, statistical association of individual TCRs with disease status, and machine learning to predict cytomegalovirus infection status. Every discovery cohort repertoire had been produced on one sequencing platform. In a later genetic analysis, genome-wide SNP genotypes for about 55% of the roughly 700 donors were used, and that subset was treated as a discovery cohort. Donor age, sex, ethnicity and CMV serostatus were collected together with the repertoire data. To study patterns of TCR occurrence, a later analysis re-analyzed previously published TCR beta repertoires from around 660 donors and added high-resolution HLA genotyping. Of the roughly 410 genotyped donors, 81% were placed in the genetic ancestry cluster associated with self-reported Caucasian donors. Among roughly 400 genotyped donors of the cohort, an average of about 240,000 unique TCR beta nucleotide sequences was sequenced per donor, of which roughly 17% were non-productive. A separate validation cohort of over 95 different subjects was used in addition to the approximately 610-subject first cohort. Because of strong linkage in the cohort, four to six DR-DQ haplotypes were treated as single units for association and clustering. HLA typing covered class I and class II loci at four-digit resolution. Typing coverage differed by locus: A, B, C, DRB1 and DQB1 were typed in about 620-640 donors, DQA1 in 500 to 550, DPA1 in approximately 600, and DPB1 in around 490. About 280 gigabases of sequencing data and roughly 80 million unique TCR sequences made up an early release that covered nearly 650 HLA-typed donors. Rather than using new phenotypic data, the later analysis identified candidate immune exposures from TCR beta sequences and from how often those sequences occurred across donors. Overall study results and their limits: Linkage disequilibrium might explain the correlated functional status among segregating V segments, but an unknown experimental factor could not be excluded. According to a later analysis, parvovirus B19, influenza, CMV and Epstein-Barr virus appeared linked to several top co-occurrence clusters. Only TCR beta chains were sequenced in this cohort, and the absence of alpha or paired-chain data limited detectable features. In a later analysis, most CMV-associated TCR beta chains were found to appear HLA-restricted, with HLA associations seemingly driven largely by CMV exposure. Presence/absence analyses assumed roughly uniform sequencing depth across donors, an assumption that may not hold. In a later analysis, TCR association rates were found to vary across HLA loci, with the most associated TCRs seen for DRB1 alleles and the fewest for HLA-C alleles. The study gave a list of 150 to 200 TCR beta chains associated with cytomegalovirus. Immune exposure information for the cohort was limited to CMV serostatus. A few of the identified cytomegalovirus-associated TCR beta chains were confirmed in vitro to be specific for cytomegalovirus antigens. Most TCR sequences were seen in very few donors, while some public TCRs were found in many individuals. The classifier was reported to diagnose cytomegalovirus status with high specificity and sensitivity in both the original cohort and the validation cohort. According to a later genetic analysis, donors in an Asian-associated ancestry cluster had fewer N-insertions in productive TCRs than the approximately 650-donor mean. The authors suggested that the approach could potentially be generalized to other disease states and immunological phenotypes. A further reported finding was that TCR beta sequences accurately predicted the HLA-A and HLA-B alleles for most subjects in the first cohort. In an earlier analysis of some 500 of the donors, most TCR beta V segments appeared in productive rearrangements about 90% or about 30% of the time, broadly matching IMGT annotations. In a later analysis, HLA-associated TCR beta chains showed more clonal expansion and lower generation probabilities than non-associated chains that were equally common. A later genetic analysis associated a missense DCLRE1C variant with V-gene and J-gene trimming of TCR beta chains, and an independent cohort replicated the association. Seventeen rarely observed V segments, including chromosome 9 orphons, were excluded from the earlier analysis of several hundred of the donors because counts were too low. Some IMGT-functional V segments, including TRBV6-2 and TRBV6-3, could not be told apart with the 87-base-pair reads, so those segments were excluded. A cluster of highly shared sequence variants was judged likely to represent a technical artifact of the sequencing pipeline. Because HLA typing was missing for some donors at each locus, association tests included only the typed subset. Strong co-occurrence of HLA alleles, especially DR and DQ, made assigning TCR associations to individual alleles difficult. A later analysis associated approximately 17,000 TCR beta sequences with specific HLA alleles at a false discovery rate of 0.05.

CDR3 length: 15 amino acids, cysteine to phenylalanine. This entry keeps only the CDR3 DNA: 45 bases, framed from base 1. V is pruned by 2 bases and J by 5 bases, leaving 9 bases of the junction without a gene match. Sequences SGHDT (CDR1) and YYEEEE (CDR2) are obtained from the germline V gene. Library preparation employed the immunoSEQ multiplex PCR assay. A mixture of 60 forward primers for TCR Vbeta segments and 13 reverse primers for TCR Jbeta segments was used in the multiplex PCR. A multiplex PCR assay on genomic DNA amplified the CDR3 region of rearranged TCR beta genes. On the Illumina HiSeq System, the amplified TCR beta libraries were sequenced as 87-base-pair reads. The authors' pipeline ran thus. A later analysis tallied 75 million to 95 million unique TCR beta chains across the 550 to 850 repertoires, and about 12 million of those chains were shared by two or more donors. Raw reads were error-corrected and collapsed into unique sequences by a nearest-neighbor algorithm in which closely related sequences were merged to remove PCR and sequencing errors. CDR3 sequences were aligned to IMGT reference sequences to assign V, D and J gene segments. Each retained sequence needed at least a six-nucleotide match to both a V gene segment and a J gene segment. A rearrangement was called productive if the CDR3 had no stop codons and remained in frame with V and J, and every other rearrangement was called non-productive. CDR3 was defined by IMGT convention, running from the second conserved V-encoded cysteine to the conserved J-encoded phenylalanine. The earlier analysis of about 560 of the donors excluded any sequence lacking an unambiguous match to a single V gene segment. An earlier analysis of fewer than 750 of the donors called V segments functional above 56.7% productive rearrangements and segregating when the between-donor standard deviation exceeded 5%. A statistical classification framework was developed to diagnose cytomegalovirus status using the catalog of TCR beta chain sequences. V and J gene assignment, in a later analysis, came from comparing TCR nucleotide sequences with IMGT/GENE-DB human TR gene sequences. Using the TCRdist pipeline, a later analysis assigned CDR3 sequences along with most-parsimonious VDJ recombination scenarios. In a later analysis, each TCR beta chain was defined by its CDR3 amino acid sequence together with its V-gene family, and reads lacking a unique V-gene family were excluded. A later analysis removed 550 to 700 highly shared, low-generation-probability nucleotide sequences to deal with suspected cross-contamination and a sequencing artifact. For each public chain, a later analysis derived a clonal expansion index from normalized ranks of inferred template counts within each repertoire. Generation probabilities in a later analysis came from a VDJ recombination model fitted to out-of-frame rearrangements, and those results were checked against IGoR. Hypergeometric tests were used in a later analysis to score TCR-TCR, TCR-HLA and TCR-CMV co-occurrence, with a repertoire-size bias correction applied to the TCR pairs. To estimate false discovery rates, a later analysis permuted the HLA or CMV assignments 20 times. In a later analysis, co-occurring TCRs were grouped using DBSCAN, with TCRdist sequence similarity added in when clustering inside HLA-allele-positive subsets. Repertoires with fewer than 30,000 or more than 120,000 public chains, plus five repertoires with anomalous nucleotide sharing, were excluded from co-occurrence clustering. TCRdb carries this immuneACCESS record with in-frame sequences only. Its versions omit some clonotypes, under half of them owing to an unresolved V gene in the studies checked, with the rest unexplained. V and J calls and clone size follow that table, whereas D and trimming were derived from the DNA. The sample's table covers about 150,000 clones. The ten largest clones represent around 1.5% of the sample.

The cohort comprised around 700 healthy bone marrow donors. Cohort members were all nominally healthy when sampled, although unrecorded immune exposures were likely present. The donor tested CMV seronegative and was one of the 352 seronegative cohort members. Each donor provided a peripheral blood sample, and peripheral blood mononuclear cells were used for TCR beta sequencing. The Qiagen DNeasy Blood Extraction Kit was used to extract genomic DNA from the blood cell samples. The sequence is built from TRBV5-6 and TRBJ2-5, with 7 junctional bases fitting TRBD1. The TCR was taken from a woman aged 50 to 60 in good health and CMV-seronegative. The specimen sequenced was PBMCs. The sequenced DNA is TGTGCCAGCAGCTTACCAACAGGGGTCAGGGAGACCCAGTACTTC. It is translated as CASSLPTGVRETQYF.